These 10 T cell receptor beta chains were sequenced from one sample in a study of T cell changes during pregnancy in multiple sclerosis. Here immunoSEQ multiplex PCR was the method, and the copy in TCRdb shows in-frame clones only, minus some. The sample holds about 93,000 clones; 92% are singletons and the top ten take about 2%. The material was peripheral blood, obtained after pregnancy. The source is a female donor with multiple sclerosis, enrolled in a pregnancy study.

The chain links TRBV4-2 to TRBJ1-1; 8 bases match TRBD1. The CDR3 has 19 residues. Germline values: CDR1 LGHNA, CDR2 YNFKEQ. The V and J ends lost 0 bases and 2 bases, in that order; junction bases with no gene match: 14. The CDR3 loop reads CASSQDHLRTGTLNTEAFF. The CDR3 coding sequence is TGTGCCAGCAGCCAAGATCATCTGAGGACAGGGACCCTAAACACTGAAGCTTTCTTT.

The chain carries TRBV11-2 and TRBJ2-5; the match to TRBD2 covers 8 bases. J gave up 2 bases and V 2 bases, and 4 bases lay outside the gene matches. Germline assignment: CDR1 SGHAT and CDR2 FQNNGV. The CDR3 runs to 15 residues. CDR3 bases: TGTGCCAGCAGCTTAAGTCCTAGCGGGCAAGAGACCCAGTACTTC. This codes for CASSLSPSGQETQYF.

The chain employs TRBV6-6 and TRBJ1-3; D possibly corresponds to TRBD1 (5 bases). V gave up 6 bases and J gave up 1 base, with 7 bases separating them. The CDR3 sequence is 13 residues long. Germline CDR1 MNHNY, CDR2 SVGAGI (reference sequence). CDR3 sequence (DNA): TGTGCCAGCAGAAGACAGTCTGGAAACACCATATATTTT. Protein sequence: CASRRQSGNTIYF.

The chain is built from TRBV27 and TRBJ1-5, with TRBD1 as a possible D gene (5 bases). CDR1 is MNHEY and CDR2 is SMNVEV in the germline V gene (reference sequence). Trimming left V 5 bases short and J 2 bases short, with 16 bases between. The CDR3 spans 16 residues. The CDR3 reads CASSPQRWGGNQPQHF. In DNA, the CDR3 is TGTGCCAGCAGTCCGCAAAGGTGGGGCGGCAATCAGCCCCAGCATTTT.

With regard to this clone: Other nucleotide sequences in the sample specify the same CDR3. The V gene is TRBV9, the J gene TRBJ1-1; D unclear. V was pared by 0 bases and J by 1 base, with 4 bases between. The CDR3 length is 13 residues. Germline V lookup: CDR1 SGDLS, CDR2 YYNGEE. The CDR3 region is CASSVASNTEAFF. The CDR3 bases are TGTGCCAGCAGCGTAGCCTCGAACACTGAAGCTTTCTTT.

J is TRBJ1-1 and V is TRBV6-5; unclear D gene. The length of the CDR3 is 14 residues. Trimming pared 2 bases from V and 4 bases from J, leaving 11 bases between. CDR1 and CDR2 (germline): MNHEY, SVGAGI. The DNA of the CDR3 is TGTGCCAGCAGTTACGGCGCGGGGTCCACTGAAGCTTTCTTT. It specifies CASSYGAGSTEAFF.

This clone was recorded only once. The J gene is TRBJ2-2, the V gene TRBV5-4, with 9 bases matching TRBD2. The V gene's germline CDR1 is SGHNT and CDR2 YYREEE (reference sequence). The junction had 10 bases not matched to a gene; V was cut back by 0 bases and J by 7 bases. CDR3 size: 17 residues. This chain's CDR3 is CASSLGLAGPTGGELFF. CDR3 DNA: TGTGCCAGCAGCTTGGGCCTAGCGGGGCCTACTGGCGGGGAGCTGTTTTTT.

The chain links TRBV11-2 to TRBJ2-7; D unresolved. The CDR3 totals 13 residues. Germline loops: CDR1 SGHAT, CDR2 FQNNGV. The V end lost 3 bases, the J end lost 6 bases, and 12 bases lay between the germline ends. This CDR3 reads CASSLDQSGEQYF. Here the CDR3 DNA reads TGTGCCAGCAGCTTGGATCAATCGGGCGAGCAGTACTTC.

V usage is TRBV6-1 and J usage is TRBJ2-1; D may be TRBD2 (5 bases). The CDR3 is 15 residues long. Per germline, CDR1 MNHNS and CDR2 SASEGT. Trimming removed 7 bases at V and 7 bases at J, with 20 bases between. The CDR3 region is CASTAGRTLGNEQFF. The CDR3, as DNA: TGTGCCAGCACCGCGGGCAGGACCCTTGGAAATGAGCAGTTCTTC.

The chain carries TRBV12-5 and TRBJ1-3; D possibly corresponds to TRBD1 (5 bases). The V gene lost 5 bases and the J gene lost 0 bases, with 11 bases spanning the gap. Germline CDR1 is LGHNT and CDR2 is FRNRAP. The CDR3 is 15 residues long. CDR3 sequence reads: CASGRDGGSGNTIYF. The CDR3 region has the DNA TGTGCTAGTGGTAGAGACGGGGGCTCTGGAAACACCATATATTTT.